The clone carrying this TCR beta chain appeared many times. Antigen specificity is unknown. The sample originates from a study of T cell repertoires in cytomegalovirus infection. Trimming took off 0 bases at V and 6 bases at J, with 12 bases between the two ends. The CDR3 length is 15 residues. Germline CDR1 SGHVS, CDR2 FNYEAQ. Each CDR3 protein gets one entry after TCRdb re-called the reads with MiXCR. The sample has around 710,000 distinct CDR3 sequences, almost 30% seen once. Source: cultured CD8+ T cells from PBMCs, taken from culture after CMV antigen stimulation. This rearrangement joins TRBV7-6 to TRBJ1-5, with D possibly matching TRBD1 (6 bases). The origin of this receptor is a human donor in good health (CMV status not recorded). Some clones in this sample may be carry-over from other donors' samples. The CDR3 loop is CASSLAGGAGQPQHF. CDR3 nucleotides: TGTGCCAGCAGCTTAGCGGGGGGGGCGGGTCAGCCCCAGCATTTT.